This TCR beta chain is from a study of T cell responses to AZD1222 COVID-19 vaccine. Whole-study findings and limits: Compared with day 0, the breadth and depth of the Spike-specific TCR repertoire rose significantly after two doses of AZD1222.

As regards this clone: Antigen unknown.

The germline V gene has CDR1 MNHNS and CDR2 SASEGT. The length of the CDR3 is 15 residues. V dropped 2 bases and J dropped 2 bases, with 13 bases sitting between them. Clones were sequenced by immunoSEQ multiplex PCR, and TCRdb holds only the in-frame ones, with some missing. The sample lists around 99,000 clones, about 88% occurring once. Sequencing was performed on peripheral blood, taken on day 0 of AZD1222 vaccination. The V gene is TRBV6-1, the J gene TRBJ2-7; either TRBD1 or TRBD2 may supply D (5 bases each). This clonotype was sampled from an adult in good health. The CDR3 region has the DNA TGTGCCAGCAGTGAAAGGAGGACACTCGCCTACGAGCAGTACGTC. It codes for CASSERRTLAYEQYV.